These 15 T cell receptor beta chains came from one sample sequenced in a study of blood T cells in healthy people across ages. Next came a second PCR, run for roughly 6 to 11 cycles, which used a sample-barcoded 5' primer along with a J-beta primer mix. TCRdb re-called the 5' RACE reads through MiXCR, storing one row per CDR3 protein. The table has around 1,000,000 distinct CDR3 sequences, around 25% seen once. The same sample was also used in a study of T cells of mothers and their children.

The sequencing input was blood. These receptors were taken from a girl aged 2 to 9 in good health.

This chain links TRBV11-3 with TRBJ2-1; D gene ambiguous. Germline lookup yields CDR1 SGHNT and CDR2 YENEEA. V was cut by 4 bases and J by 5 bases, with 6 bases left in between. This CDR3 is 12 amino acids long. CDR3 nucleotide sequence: TGTGCCAGCAGCTCCCTAGACAATGAGCAGTTCTTC. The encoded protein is CASSSLDNEQFF. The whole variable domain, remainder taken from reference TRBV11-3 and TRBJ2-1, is EAGVVQSPRYKIIEKKQPVAFWCNPISGHNTLYWYLQNLGQGPELLIRYENEEAVDDSQLPKDRFSAERLKGVDSTLKIQPAELGDSAVYLCASSSLDNEQFFGPGTRLTVL.

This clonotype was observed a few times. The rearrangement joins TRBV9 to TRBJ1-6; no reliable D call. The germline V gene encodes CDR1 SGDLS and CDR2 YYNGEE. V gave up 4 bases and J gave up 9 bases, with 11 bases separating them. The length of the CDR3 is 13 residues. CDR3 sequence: CASSPSWASPLHF. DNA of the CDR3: TGTGCCAGCAGCCCAAGCTGGGCTTCACCCCTCCACTTT.

In DNA form, the CDR3 reads TGCAGTGCTAGAGCCCCAAATGGACAGGTCGCAAATTATGGCTACACCTTC. Protein sequence: CSARAPNGQVANYGYTF. The rearrangement joins TRBV20-1 to TRBJ1-2; 7 nucleotides match TRBD1. The germline CDR1 and CDR2 sequences are DFQATT and SNEGSKA (reference sequence). The V segment lost 1 base and the J segment 5 bases; nucleotides outside the gene matches: 16. This CDR3 is 17 amino acids long.

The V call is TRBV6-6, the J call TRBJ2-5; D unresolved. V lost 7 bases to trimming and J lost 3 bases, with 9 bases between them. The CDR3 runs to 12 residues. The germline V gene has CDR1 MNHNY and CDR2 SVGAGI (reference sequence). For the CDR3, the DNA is TGTGCCAGCATGTGGACCGAAGAGACCCAGTACTTC. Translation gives CASMWTEETQYF.

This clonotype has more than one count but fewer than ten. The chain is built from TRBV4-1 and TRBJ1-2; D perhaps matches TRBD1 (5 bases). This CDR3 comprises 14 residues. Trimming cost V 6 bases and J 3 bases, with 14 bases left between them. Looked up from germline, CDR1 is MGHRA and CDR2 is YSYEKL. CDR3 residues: CASSLWGVDYGYTF. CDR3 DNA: TGCGCCAGCAGTTTATGGGGGGTGGACTATGGCTACACCTTC.

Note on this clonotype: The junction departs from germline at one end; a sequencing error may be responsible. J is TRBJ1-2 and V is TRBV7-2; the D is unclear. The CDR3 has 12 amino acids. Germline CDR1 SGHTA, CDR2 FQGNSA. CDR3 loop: CASSPLDSGYTF. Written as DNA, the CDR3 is TGTGCTAGCAGCCCGCTAGATTCGGGCTACACCTTC.

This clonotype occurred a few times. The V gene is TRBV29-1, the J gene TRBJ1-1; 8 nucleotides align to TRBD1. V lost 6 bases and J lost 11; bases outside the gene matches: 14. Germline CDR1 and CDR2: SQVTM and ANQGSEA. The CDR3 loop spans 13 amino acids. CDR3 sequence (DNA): TGCAGCGTCCGCTCAACAGGGGGTAGCACCGCTTTCTTT. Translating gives CSVRSTGGSTAFF.

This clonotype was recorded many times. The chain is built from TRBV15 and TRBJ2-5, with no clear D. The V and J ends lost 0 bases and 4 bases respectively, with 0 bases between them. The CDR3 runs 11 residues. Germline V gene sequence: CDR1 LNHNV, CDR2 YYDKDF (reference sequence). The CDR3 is CATSREETQYF. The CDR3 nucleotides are TGTGCCACCAGCAGAGAAGAGACCCAGTACTTC.

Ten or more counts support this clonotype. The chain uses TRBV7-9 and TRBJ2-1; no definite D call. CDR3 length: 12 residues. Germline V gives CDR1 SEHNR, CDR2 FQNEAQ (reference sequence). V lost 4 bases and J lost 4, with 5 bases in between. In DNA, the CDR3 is TGTGCCAGCAGCTCTTATTACAATGAGCAGTTCTTC. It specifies CASSSYYNEQFF.

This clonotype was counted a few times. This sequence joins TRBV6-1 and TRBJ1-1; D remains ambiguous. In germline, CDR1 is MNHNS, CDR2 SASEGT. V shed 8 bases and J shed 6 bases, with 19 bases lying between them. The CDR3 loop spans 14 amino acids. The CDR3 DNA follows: TGTGCCAGCGGAGGTTGGAGAGCCTTCCCTGAAGCTTTCTTT. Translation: CASGGWRAFPEAFF.

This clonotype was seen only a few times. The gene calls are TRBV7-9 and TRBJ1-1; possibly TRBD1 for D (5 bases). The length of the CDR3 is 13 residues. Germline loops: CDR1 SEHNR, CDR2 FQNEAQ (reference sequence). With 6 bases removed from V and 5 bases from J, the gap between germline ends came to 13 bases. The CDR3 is CASSTPGSTEAFF. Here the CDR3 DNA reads TGTGCCAGCAGTACTCCAGGGAGTACTGAAGCTTTCTTT. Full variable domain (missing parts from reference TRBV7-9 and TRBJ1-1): DTGVSQNPRHKITKRGQNVTFRCDPISEHNRLYWYRQTLGQGPEFLTYFQNEAQLEKSRLLSDRFSAERPKGSFSTLEIQRTEQGDSAMYLCASSTPGSTEAFFGQGTRLTVV.

The CDR3 nucleotides are TGCGCCAGCAGCATGACAGGCCTGGGGACTGAAGCTTTCTTT. The encoded protein is CASSMTGLGTEAFF. V usage is TRBV5-1 and J usage is TRBJ1-1; D perhaps matches TRBD1 (6 bases). CDR3 length equals 14 residues. Germline CDR1 is SGHRS and CDR2 is YFSETQ. V was clipped by 4 bases and J by 5 bases, with 15 bases between them.

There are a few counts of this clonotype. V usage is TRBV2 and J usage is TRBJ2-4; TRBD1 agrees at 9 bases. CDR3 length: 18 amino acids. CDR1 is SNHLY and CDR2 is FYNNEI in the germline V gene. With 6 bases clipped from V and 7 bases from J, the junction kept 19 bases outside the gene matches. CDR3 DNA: TGTGCCAGCAGGCCCGGGGAGATACAAAAGGGGACAGGGAACATTCAGTACTTC. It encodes CASRPGEIQKGTGNIQYF.

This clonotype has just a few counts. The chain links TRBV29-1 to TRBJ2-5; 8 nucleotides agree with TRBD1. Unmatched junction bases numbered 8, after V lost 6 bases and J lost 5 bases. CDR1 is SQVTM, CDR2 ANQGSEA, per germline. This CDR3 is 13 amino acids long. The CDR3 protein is CSVAGQGTETQYF. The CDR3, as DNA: TGCAGCGTCGCCGGACAGGGTACTGAGACCCAGTACTTC. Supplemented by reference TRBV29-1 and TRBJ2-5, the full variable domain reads SAVISQKPSRDICQRGTSLTIQCQVDSQVTMMFWYRQQPGQSLTLIATANQGSEATYESGFVIDKFPISRPNLTFSTLTVSNMSPEDSSIYLCSVAGQGTETQYFGPGTRLLVL.

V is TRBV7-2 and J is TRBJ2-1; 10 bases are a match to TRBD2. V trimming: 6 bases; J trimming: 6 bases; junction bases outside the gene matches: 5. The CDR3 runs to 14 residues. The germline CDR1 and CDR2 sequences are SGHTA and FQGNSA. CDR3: CASRVAGGVNEQFF. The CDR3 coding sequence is TGTGCCAGCAGGGTAGCGGGAGGCGTCAATGAGCAGTTCTTC.